The 29 T cell receptor beta chains reported below all come from one sample, sequenced in a study of T cell responses to AZD1222 COVID-19 vaccine. The repertoire was sequenced with immunoSEQ multiplex PCR; TCRdb's copy has only in-frame clones and lacks some. This repertoire shows just under 150,000 clones, approximately 86% found once; its top ten account for approximately 5.6%. Sequences were derived from peripheral blood, sampled 28 days after the second dose of the MenACWY control vaccine. These receptors were collected from an adult who received the MenACWY meningococcal vaccine as a control.

A few counts support this clone. V gene TRBV28 combines with J gene TRBJ2-1; 8 nucleotides match TRBD2. Looked up from germline, CDR1 is MDHEN and CDR2 is SYDVKM. V was clipped by 4 bases and J by 0 bases; unmatched bases: 11. The CDR3 is 18 residues long. The CDR3 is CASSSSTGLGSSYNEQFF. The CDR3 DNA reads TGTGCCAGCAGTTCCTCCACGGGACTAGGGAGCTCCTACAATGAGCAGTTCTTC.

This clone appeared a single time. This sequence joins TRBV20-1 and TRBJ2-1; 12 nucleotides agree with TRBD2. Per germline, CDR1 DFQATT and CDR2 SNEGSKA (reference sequence). The CDR3 length is 16 residues. Trimming removed 3 bases from V and 8 bases from J; junction bases left unmatched: 11. Written as DNA, the CDR3 is TGCAGTGCTAGTTTGCCACGACGACTAGCGGGAGATGAGCAGTTCTTC. It specifies CSASLPRRLAGDEQFF.

Concerning this clone: At one of its ends the junction is not consistent with the germline gene, which may arise from a read error. J is TRBJ1-1 and V is TRBV7-7, with D hard to call. The CDR3 contains 13 residues. Per germline, CDR1 SSHAT and CDR2 FNYEAQ (reference sequence). Written as DNA, the CDR3 is TGTGCTAGCAGCTTAGAAAGGAACACTGAAGCTTTCTTT. It encodes CASSLERNTEAFF.

Here the CDR3 DNA reads TGTGCCAGCAGTGAAGTTTCAGGGCATCAGCCCCAGCATTTT. It specifies CASSEVSGHQPQHF. The chain has TRBV2 and TRBJ1-5; a possible D gene is TRBD1 (5 bases). Germline V gene lookup returns CDR1 SNHLY and CDR2 FYNNEI. CDR3 length: 14 amino acids. Trimming removed 1 base at V and 5 bases at J, with 9 bases between. Looking up the rest from reference TRBV2 and TRBJ1-5 gives the full variable domain: EPEVTQTPSHQVTQMGQEVILRCVPISNHLYFYWYRQILGQKVEFLVSFYNNEISEKSEIFDDQFSVERPDGSNFTLKIRSTKLEDSAMYFCASSEVSGHQPQHFGDGTRLSIL.

The J gene is TRBJ2-1, the V gene TRBV28; 11 bases fit TRBD2. The V gene's germline CDR1 is MDHEN and CDR2 SYDVKM. J was trimmed by 6 bases and V by 5 bases; bases with no gene match: 9. The CDR3 spans 16 residues. This CDR3 is CASSVAGTSGTNEQFF. The CDR3 DNA reads TGTGCCAGCAGTGTAGCCGGGACTAGCGGAACCAATGAGCAGTTCTTC.

The genes are TRBV7-6 and TRBJ1-1, with 7 positions matching TRBD1. Germline V gives CDR1 SGHVS, CDR2 FNYEAQ. This CDR3 comprises 15 residues. Trimming removed 5 bases from V and 5 bases from J; junction bases left unmatched: 11. The CDR3 region has the DNA TGTGCCAGCAGCCCCAGTGACAGGGTCTGGACTGAAGCTTTCTTT. This gives the protein CASSPSDRVWTEAFF.

The rearrangement uses TRBV25-1 and TRBJ1-6; 10 bases are a match to TRBD1. V dropped 2 bases and J dropped 7; count of bases not matched to a gene: 2. Germline CDR1 and CDR2: MGHDK and SYGVNS. The CDR3 extends over 15 amino acids. The CDR3 bases are TGTGCCAGCAGTGAACGGACAGGGGGAAATTCACCCCTCCACTTT. Protein product: CASSERTGGNSPLHF.

This clone was seen a single time. The chain joins TRBV11-3 to TRBJ2-5; D not certain. Between the trimmed V and J ends, which lost 7 bases and 3 bases, there was a span of 9 bases. Germline V CDR1 and CDR2: SGHNT, YENEEA. This CDR3 has 12 residues. CDR3 loop: CASTPDEETQYF. For the CDR3, the DNA is TGTGCCAGCACCCCCGACGAAGAGACCCAGTACTTC.

This clone appeared a single time. The rearrangement links TRBV18 to TRBJ1-6; D gene ambiguous. This CDR3 is built from 15 residues. Germline CDR1 and CDR2: KGHSH and LQKENI. Trimming took off 3 bases at V and 8 bases at J, with 14 bases between the two ends. The CDR3 nucleotides are TGTGCCAGCTCACCTCTTAATGAGGCCCATTCACCCCTCCACTTT. Protein sequence: CASSPLNEAHSPLHF.

This chain connects TRBV5-1 to TRBJ2-5; 10 bases agree with TRBD1. This CDR3 contains 16 residues. The V gene's germline CDR1 is SGHRS and CDR2 YFSETQ. The V and J ends lost 2 bases and 5 bases, in that order; junction bases with no gene match: 9. The CDR3 loop reads CASSLGTGVPRETQYF. In DNA, the CDR3 is TGCGCCAGCAGCTTAGGGACAGGGGTTCCGCGGGAGACCCAGTACTTC.

The chain combines TRBV9 with TRBJ2-1; D call uncertain. Germline loops: CDR1 SGDLS, CDR2 YYNGEE. The CDR3 has 14 amino acids. Trimming took 0 bases from V and 4 from J, leaving 8 bases between them. The CDR3 is CASSVAGYYNEQFF. CDR3 DNA sequence: TGTGCCAGCAGCGTAGCCGGGTATTACAATGAGCAGTTCTTC.

The J gene is TRBJ1-2, the V gene TRBV4-3; D not certain. Trimming took 0 bases from V and 4 from J, leaving 9 bases between them. The CDR3 has 14 residues. CDR1 and CDR2 (germline): LGHNA, YSLEER. CDR3 sequence (DNA): TGCGCCAGCAGCCAAGATTCCGGTGGCTATGGCTACACCTTC. It specifies CASSQDSGGYGYTF.

This clone was seen only once. The V gene is TRBV28, the J gene TRBJ1-1; unclear D gene. The CDR3 runs 12 residues. Germline V gives CDR1 MDHEN, CDR2 SYDVKM. Trimming shortened V by 1 base and J by 7 bases, and 7 bases separated the two germline ends. CDR3: CASSLYQNEAFF. The CDR3 nucleotides are TGTGCCAGCAGTTTATATCAGAATGAAGCTTTCTTT.

The rearrangement joins TRBV7-9 to TRBJ1-1; D gene unclear. The V gene lost 1 base and the J gene lost 1 base, with 7 bases spanning the gap. CDR1 SEHNR and CDR2 FQNEAQ come from the germline V gene (reference sequence). The CDR3 runs 14 residues. CDR3 in DNA: TGTGCCAGCAGCTTAGGGGCGGAGAACACTGAAGCTTTCTTT. This sequence encodes CASSLGAENTEAFF.

This clone was seen a single time. This chain uses TRBV5-1 with TRBJ2-7; D not resolved. Trimming removed 2 bases at V and 5 bases at J, with 17 bases between. The CDR3 sequence is 15 residues long. Germline lookup yields CDR1 SGHRS and CDR2 YFSETQ. The CDR3 spells CASSFGQTPANEQYF. The CDR3 nucleotides read TGCGCCAGCAGCTTCGGCCAGACTCCCGCAAACGAGCAGTACTTC.

This clone was picked up one time. This chain connects TRBV4-3 to TRBJ1-2; the D gene is possibly TRBD1 (6 bases). The V gene lost 4 bases and the J gene lost 2 bases, with 14 bases spanning the gap. Germline CDR1 is LGHNA and CDR2 is YSLEER. The CDR3 contains 15 residues. CDR3 bases: TGCGCCAGCAGCCCCGGACAGTCTTTAAACTATGGCTACACCTTC. Translated, it gives CASSPGQSLNYGYTF.

The rearrangement links TRBV4-2 to TRBJ1-3, with TRBD1 identical over 8 bases. CDR1 is LGHNA, CDR2 YNFKEQ, per germline. V dropped 0 bases and J dropped 3; count of bases not matched to a gene: 7. The CDR3 length is 17 residues. CDR3 region: CASSQDFLTGVGNTIYF. As DNA, the CDR3 is TGTGCCAGCAGCCAAGATTTCCTGACAGGGGTTGGAAACACCATATATTTT.

The chain combines TRBV5-1 with TRBJ1-4; D is ambiguous. The CDR3 spans 15 residues. The V end was cut by 0 bases, the J end by 0 bases, with 6 bases between. The germline V gene has CDR1 SGHRS and CDR2 YFSETQ. The CDR3 region is CASSLVGATNEKLFF. DNA of the CDR3: TGCGCCAGCAGCTTGGTTGGGGCAACTAATGAAAAACTGTTTTTT.

The rearrangement uses TRBV9 and TRBJ1-4; TRBD1 matches at 7 bases. Trimming cost V 0 bases and J 0 bases; bases outside gene matches: 2. There are 16 residues in the CDR3. The germline gives CDR1 SGDLS, CDR2 YYNGEE. The CDR3 loop is CASSVVGTATNEKLFF. Here the CDR3 DNA reads TGTGCCAGCAGCGTAGTTGGGACAGCAACTAATGAAAAACTGTTTTTT.

CDR3 region: CASRTAGLVNTEAFF. The CDR3, as DNA: TGTGCCAGCAGAACTGCAGGGTTGGTGAACACTGAAGCTTTCTTT. The rearrangement joins TRBV27 to TRBJ1-1; a weak D match, TRBD1 (5 bases). This CDR3 has 15 residues. Trimming removed 6 bases from V and 0 bases from J, with 14 bases in between. Germline CDR1 MNHEY, CDR2 SMNVEV (reference sequence).

The CDR3 nucleotides read TGCGCCAGCAGCCAAGGATTCGAGGGAGCCTACGAGCAGTACTTC. As protein: CASSQGFEGAYEQYF. The chain has TRBV4-3 and TRBJ2-7, with D possibly being TRBD2 (5 bases). V lost 1 base and J 2 bases, leaving 12 bases between the germline ends. Germline CDR1 LGHNA, CDR2 YSLEER. The CDR3 runs to 15 residues.

The rearrangement uses TRBV5-1 and TRBJ1-1; maybe TRBD1 (5 bases). The CDR3 sequence is 15 residues long. Deletions cut 3 bases from V and 4 bases from J, with 16 bases between. CDR1 is SGHRS and CDR2 is YFSETQ in the germline V gene. CDR3 sequence: CASSWAPQRGTEAFF. The DNA for the CDR3 is TGCGCCAGCAGCTGGGCGCCCCAGAGGGGCACTGAAGCTTTCTTT.

The table lists this clone with a few counts. The CDR3 is CASSTLRVARGNEQFF. The CDR3 nucleotides are TGTGCCAGTAGTACACTCAGGGTTGCTAGAGGCAATGAGCAGTTCTTC. The chain recombines TRBV19 with TRBJ2-1, with a possible D match to TRBD1 (5 bases). Germline V CDR1 and CDR2: LNHDA, SQIVND (reference sequence). CDR3 length: 16 residues. The V end was cut by 4 bases, the J end by 6 bases, with 19 bases between.

V and J are TRBV3-1 (or the pseudogene TRBV3-2) and TRBJ1-2; no clear D gene. Germline V CDR1 and CDR2: LGHDT, YNNKEL (reference sequence). The CDR3 covers 15 residues. With 0 bases removed from V and 0 bases from J, the gap between germline ends came to 8 bases. The CDR3 protein is CASSQDPGANYGYTF. For the CDR3, the DNA is TGTGCCAGCAGCCAAGACCCCGGAGCTAACTATGGCTACACCTTC.

The V call is TRBV5-1, the J call TRBJ2-1; TRBD1 or TRBD2 may be the D gene (5 bases each). The CDR3 runs 14 residues. The germline V and J ends were trimmed by 7 bases and 7 bases, with 18 bases remaining between them. CDR1 is SGHRS, CDR2 YFSETQ, per germline. The CDR3 spells CASGKDISGNEQFF. The CDR3, as DNA: TGCGCCAGCGGAAAGGACATATCGGGAAATGAGCAGTTCTTC.

J is TRBJ1-6 and V is TRBV6-2 or TRBV6-3; 7 bases fit TRBD1. CDR1 is MNHEY, CDR2 SVGEGT, per germline. The J segment lost 4 bases and the V segment lost 6 bases, leaving 12 bases of the junction unmatched. The CDR3 has 17 residues. CDR3 coding DNA: TGTGCCAGCAGCAAAGGGAAGGGGGCGAGTTATAATTCACCCCTCCACTTT. Its protein is CASSKGKGASYNSPLHF.

The rearrangement uses TRBV19 and TRBJ1-3; D unresolved. Germline CDR1 LNHDA, CDR2 SQIVND (reference sequence). V lost 4 bases, J lost 4 bases, and 14 bases lay in between. The CDR3 is made up of 15 amino acids. CDR3 DNA: TGTGCCAGTAGTAATAGTCAGGCTCGGGGAAACACCATATATTTT. It is translated as CASSNSQARGNTIYF. Full variable domain (outside the CDR3, taken from reference TRBV19 and TRBJ1-3): DGGITQSPKYLFRKEGQNVTLSCEQNLNHDAMYWYRQDPGQGLRLIYYSQIVNDFQKGDIAEGYSVSREKKESFPLTVTSAQKNPTAFYLCASSNSQARGNTIYFGEGSWLTVV.

The chain recombines TRBV7-8 with TRBJ2-4; 9 bases fit TRBD2. CDR1 is SGHVS, CDR2 FQNEAQ, per germline. J gave up 2 bases and V 0 bases, and 11 bases lay outside the gene matches. The CDR3 is made up of 19 amino acids. The CDR3 here is CASSLAPSGIVLTKNIQYF. In DNA form, the CDR3 reads TGTGCCAGCAGCTTAGCACCTAGCGGGATTGTTCTAACCAAAAACATTCAGTACTTC.

The chain employs TRBV9 and TRBJ1-2; tentatively, D is TRBD1 (5 bases). The CDR3 runs 14 residues. V lost 5 bases and J lost 3, with 14 bases in between. Looked up from germline, CDR1 is SGDLS and CDR2 is YYNGEE. CDR3 in amino acids: CASSWDRGDYGYTF. The CDR3 nucleotides read TGTGCCAGCAGTTGGGACCGGGGAGACTATGGCTACACCTTC.